This entry lists 10 T cell receptor beta chains sequenced from one sample in a study of blood T cell repertoires in COVID-19. The assay was immunoSEQ multiplex PCR, and TCRdb's table has in-frame clones only and misses some. This table holds around 190,000 clones, around 90% found once. Material: PBMCs or T cells enriched from blood (not recorded which). All receptors come from a young woman who had recovered from COVID-19.

The genes are TRBV7-8 and TRBJ1-1; D possibly corresponds to TRBD1 (5 bases). This CDR3 has 14 amino acids. Germline V gene lookup returns CDR1 SGHVS and CDR2 FQNEAQ. V was clipped by 6 bases and J by 2 bases, with 13 bases between them. CDR3 bases: TGTGCCAGCAGACCTTGGGGGGGTAACACTGAAGCTTTCTTT. The encoded protein is CASRPWGGNTEAFF.

This clone appeared once. V gene TRBV5-1 combines with J gene TRBJ2-5; 10 bases align to TRBD2. There are 18 residues in the CDR3. Looked up from germline, CDR1 is SGHRS and CDR2 is YFSETQ. With 4 bases clipped from V and 2 bases from J, the junction kept 14 bases outside the gene matches. DNA for the CDR3: TGCGCCAGCAGCCCTGGGGCTAGCGGGGGCACCACACAAGAGACCCAGTACTTC. Amino acids: CASSPGASGGTTQETQYF. The variable domain in full, with the rest retrieved from reference TRBV5-1 and TRBJ2-5, is KAGVTQTPRYLIKTRGQQVTLSCSPISGHRSVSWYQQTPGQGLQFLFEYFSETQRNKGNFPGRFSGRQFSNSRSEMNVSTLELGDSALYLCASSPGASGGTTQETQYFGPGTRLLVL.

V and J are TRBV18 and TRBJ2-1; D call uncertain. Trimming took off 5 bases at V and 3 bases at J, with 20 bases between the two ends. In germline, CDR1 is KGHSH, CDR2 LQKENI. The CDR3 consists of 17 residues. Here the CDR3 DNA reads TGTGCCAGCTCATCCTCCGGTGGAGCCTCCTACTACAATGAGCAGTTCTTC. The encoded protein is CASSSSGGASYYNEQFF.

V gene TRBV19 combines with J gene TRBJ2-3; TRBD2 agrees at 10 bases. V gave up 7 bases and J gave up 4 bases; unmatched junction bases: 5. In germline, CDR1 is LNHDA, CDR2 SQIVND (reference sequence). This CDR3 region has 14 residues. CDR3 DNA: TGTGCCAGTAATCCTAGCGGGAGCTCAGATACGCAGTATTTT. It translates to CASNPSGSSDTQYF.

The chain carries TRBV4-2 and TRBJ1-1; maybe TRBD1 (6 bases). The CDR3 consists of 13 residues. Germline V gene sequence: CDR1 LGHNA, CDR2 YNFKEQ. V dropped 5 bases and J dropped 4 bases, with 11 bases sitting between them. The CDR3 reads CASSTNRATEAFF. DNA of the CDR3: TGTGCCAGCAGCACAAACAGGGCCACTGAAGCTTTCTTT.

The V call is TRBV11-2, the J call TRBJ2-1, with a weak D call TRBD1 (5 bases). Trimming removed 2 bases from V and 2 bases from J, with 13 bases in between. The germline CDR1 and CDR2 sequences are SGHAT and FQNNGV. This CDR3 has 16 amino acids. CDR3: CASSLRGFRTYNEQFF. The CDR3, as DNA: TGTGCCAGCAGCTTAAGGGGCTTTCGGACCTACAATGAGCAGTTCTTC.

CDR3 bases: TGTGCCAGCGCTAGCGGGGGGGCCTGGGGGGCCCAGTACTTC. This codes for CASASGGAWGAQYF. The V gene is TRBV5-4, the J gene TRBJ2-5, with 12 bases fitting TRBD2. The CDR3 runs to 14 residues. CDR1 and CDR2 from the germline V gene are SGHNT and YYREEE (reference sequence). V trimming: 7 bases; J trimming: 9 bases; junction bases outside the gene matches: 10.

The genes are TRBV24-1 and TRBJ1-5, with D possibly being TRBD1 (5 bases). Trimming took 6 bases from V and 7 from J, leaving 9 bases between them. The CDR3 extends over 12 amino acids. Looked up from germline, CDR1 is KGHDR and CDR2 is SFDVKD. The CDR3: CATSSGGQPQHF. For the CDR3, the DNA is TGTGCCACCAGTTCCGGGGGACAGCCCCAGCATTTT.

The rearrangement uses TRBV20-1 and TRBJ1-3; D is unresolved. This CDR3 region has 14 residues. Germline-derived CDR1 and CDR2 are DFQATT and SNEGSKA (reference sequence). Trimming pared 3 bases from V and 0 bases from J, leaving 9 bases between. The CDR3 region has the DNA TGCAGTGCTAGTTCCGGGAACTCTGGAAACACCATATATTTT. It encodes CSASSGNSGNTIYF.

Only one count was recorded for this clone. The rearrangement uses TRBV5-4 and TRBJ2-5; no firm D call. The CDR3 consists of 14 residues. V shed 2 bases and J shed 5 bases, with 13 bases lying between them. Germline V gene sequence: CDR1 SGHNT, CDR2 YYREEE (reference sequence). The DNA of the CDR3 is TGTGCCAGCAGCTTTCCGACTCAATCGGAGACCCAGTACTTC. This translates into CASSFPTQSETQYF.